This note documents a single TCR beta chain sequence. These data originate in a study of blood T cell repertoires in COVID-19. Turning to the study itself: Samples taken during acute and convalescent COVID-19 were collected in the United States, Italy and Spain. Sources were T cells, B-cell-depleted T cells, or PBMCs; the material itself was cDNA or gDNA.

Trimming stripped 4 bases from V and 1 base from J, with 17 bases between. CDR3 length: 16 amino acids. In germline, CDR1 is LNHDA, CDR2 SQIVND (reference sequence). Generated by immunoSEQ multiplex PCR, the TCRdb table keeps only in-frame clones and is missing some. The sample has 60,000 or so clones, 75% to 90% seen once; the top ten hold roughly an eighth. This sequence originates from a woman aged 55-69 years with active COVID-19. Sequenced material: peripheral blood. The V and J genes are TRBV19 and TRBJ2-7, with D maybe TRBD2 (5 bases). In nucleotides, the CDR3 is TGTGCCAGTAGTAGGGCAGGAGGAACAAAGTCCTACGAGCAGTACTTC. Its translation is CASSRAGGTKSYEQYF.